The 27 T cell receptor beta chains below come from one sample, sequenced in a study of neurological immune-mediated disorders. TCRdb fed the 5' RACE reads into MiXCR, producing one record per CDR3 protein. Of tens of thousands of distinct CDR3 sequences listed, roughly 14% were seen once; the top ten hold approximately 7.5%. Sequenced material: PBMCs. These TCRs come from a woman aged 50 to 60 in good health.

This clonotype has at least ten counts. The chain recombines TRBV12-3 or TRBV12-4 with TRBJ1-1, with D perhaps TRBD1 (6 bases). There are 14 residues in the CDR3. V lost 10 bases and J lost 0, with 15 bases in between. The CDR3 region has the DNA TGTGCCACCCACCGGACAGACTTGAACACTGAAGCTTTCTTT. Translation gives CATHRTDLNTEAFF.

This clonotype was counted ten times or more. The chain combines TRBV5-1 with TRBJ2-3; D is tentatively TRBD1 or TRBD2 (6 bases each). The CDR3 spans 16 residues. Looked up from germline, CDR1 is SGHRS and CDR2 is YFSETQ. V was cut by 0 bases and J by 2 bases, with 13 bases left in between. The CDR3 DNA reads TGCGCCAGCAGCTTGGGAGGCGGGACATACACAGATACGCAGTATTTT. Protein: CASSLGGGTYTDTQYF.

In this sample, this clonotype turned up many times. The rearrangement joins TRBV12-5 to TRBJ2-7; 12 bases map to TRBD2. V gave up 0 bases and J gave up 2 bases; unmatched junction bases: 5. Per germline, CDR1 LGHNT and CDR2 FRNRAP. The CDR3 loop spans 17 amino acids. CDR3 sequence (DNA): TGTGCTAGTGGTTTGGTCGGGACTAGCGGGCAACCCTACGAGCAGTACTTC. Amino acids: CASGLVGTSGQPYEQYF.

This clonotype appeared many times. V is TRBV5-1 and J is TRBJ1-1; D is perhaps TRBD1 (6 bases). V lost 3 bases to trimming and J lost 1 base, with 16 bases between them. Germline-derived CDR1 and CDR2 are SGHRS and YFSETQ. CDR3 length equals 16 residues. The CDR3 here is CASSSLQGGRNTEAFF. CDR3 coding DNA: TGCGCCAGCAGCTCGTTACAGGGAGGCAGGAACACTGAAGCTTTCTTT.

This clonotype was counted many times. This rearrangement joins TRBV14 to TRBJ2-3; D unclear. The V and J ends lost 8 bases and 4 bases respectively, with 13 bases between them. The CDR3 extends over 13 amino acids. The germline V gene has CDR1 SGHDN and CDR2 FVKESK. CDR3 sequence reads: CASSTTKPDTQYF. The CDR3 coding sequence is TGTGCCAGCTCGACGACCAAGCCAGATACGCAGTATTTT.

This clonotype turned up a few times. The rearrangement uses TRBV5-1 and TRBJ1-1, with a weak D call TRBD1 (5 bases). Per the germline V gene, CDR1 is SGHRS and CDR2 is YFSETQ. CDR3 length equals 14 residues. The V gene lost 4 bases and the J gene lost 6 bases, with 16 bases spanning the gap. CDR3 bases: TGCGCCAGCAGCCTCGGGGGAACAGGCGCTGAAGCTTTCTTT. It translates to CASSLGGTGAEAFF.

This clonotype was seen at least ten times. V gene TRBV14 combines with J gene TRBJ2-7; a possible D gene is TRBD2 (6 bases). The germline gives CDR1 SGHDN, CDR2 FVKESK. The CDR3 has 14 residues. Trimming removed 2 bases from V and 6 bases from J, with 14 bases in between. CDR3 sequence reads: CASSQSIGGIEQYF. The CDR3 DNA reads as TGTGCCAGCAGCCAATCTATCGGGGGAATCGAGCAGTACTTC. Filled out from reference TRBV14 and TRBJ2-7, the complete variable domain reads EAGVTQFPSHSVIEKGQTVTLRCDPISGHDNLYWYRRVMGKEIKFLLHFVKESKQDESGMPNNRFLAERTGGTYSTLKVQPAELEDSGVYFCASSQSIGGIEQYFGPGTRLTVT.

This clonotype was recorded at least ten times. The chain couples TRBV7-8 to TRBJ2-5; 7 bases map to TRBD1. The CDR3 has 15 residues. The ends lost 4 bases at V and 5 bases at J; junction bases unmatched: 10. Per the germline V gene, CDR1 is SGHVS and CDR2 is FQNEAQ. This CDR3 is CASSWGRGGAETQYF. In nucleotides, the CDR3 is TGTGCCAGCAGCTGGGGACGAGGGGGCGCGGAGACCCAGTACTTC. The full variable domain, in which reference TRBV7-8 and TRBJ2-5 provide the parts outside the CDR3, is GAGVSQSPRYKVAKRGQDVALRCDPISGHVSLFWYQQALGQGPEFLTYFQNEAQLDKSGLPSDRFFAERPEGSVSTLKIQRTQQEDSAVYLCASSWGRGGAETQYFGPGTRLLVL.

This clonotype was detected ten times or more. The CDR3 reads CSASPGLAGYNEQFF. The CDR3 region has the DNA TGCAGTGCTAGCCCTGGACTAGCGGGATACAATGAGCAGTTCTTC. The chain has TRBV20-1 and TRBJ2-1; 12 nucleotides line up with TRBD2. The trim removed 3 bases at V and 4 bases at J, leaving 4 bases unmatched. The CDR3 is 15 amino acids. The germline V gene encodes CDR1 DFQATT and CDR2 SNEGSKA (reference sequence).

In its sample, this clonotype was seen many times. This chain uses TRBV5-1 with TRBJ1-1; D is uncertain. The CDR3 spans 17 residues. Germline V lookup: CDR1 SGHRS, CDR2 YFSETQ. The V gene lost 0 bases and the J gene lost 2 bases, with 17 bases spanning the gap. The CDR3 bases are TGCGCCAGCAGCTTGGCCCTCTTTGTCAACTCAAACACTGAAGCTTTCTTT. Its translation is CASSLALFVNSNTEAFF.

The chain is built from TRBV6-4 and TRBJ2-3; D remains ambiguous. Per the germline V gene, CDR1 is MRHNA and CDR2 is SNTAGT. This CDR3 has 12 residues. For the CDR3, the DNA is TGTAACAGCAGTGACCAAGGGAATACGCAGTATTTT. Its protein is CNSSDQGNTQYF.

This clonotype was seen at least ten times. The J gene is TRBJ1-1, the V gene TRBV12-3 or TRBV12-4, with D possibly matching TRBD1 (6 bases). V dropped 1 base and J dropped 2 bases, with 8 bases sitting between them. This CDR3 is 14 amino acids long. The CDR3 here is CASSLDRDNTEAFF. The DNA of the CDR3 is TGTGCCAGCAGTTTAGACAGGGATAACACTGAAGCTTTCTTT.

The sample holds many counts of this clonotype. The CDR3 bases are TGTGCCAGCAGCCTAGGGGCCCCGACAGGGAACACCGGGGAGCTGTTTTTT. Its translation: CASSLGAPTGNTGELFF. The rearrangement links TRBV7-6 to TRBJ2-2; TRBD1 is a possible D gene (6 bases). The CDR3 has 17 amino acids. In germline, CDR1 is SGHVS, CDR2 FNYEAQ. Trimming shortened V by 5 bases and J by 1 base, and 17 bases separated the two germline ends.

This clonotype came up many times. The CDR3 region is CASSLGGRNEQFF. The CDR3 DNA reads TGCGCCAGCAGCTTGGGCGGGCGCAATGAGCAGTTCTTC. V usage is TRBV5-1 and J usage is TRBJ2-1, with D perhaps matching TRBD2 (5 bases). This CDR3 region has 13 residues. CDR1 is SGHRS and CDR2 is YFSETQ in the germline V gene. Trimming removed 0 bases at V and 6 bases at J, with 7 bases between.

This clonotype was seen repeatedly, ten times or more. The J gene is TRBJ2-1, the V gene TRBV5-1; D is perhaps TRBD2 (6 bases). CDR3 size: 15 residues. Looked up from germline, CDR1 is SGHRS and CDR2 is YFSETQ. The V and J ends lost 1 base and 2 bases respectively, with 10 bases between them. The CDR3 spells CASSLLGGTYNEQFF. CDR3 sequence (DNA): TGCGCCAGCAGCTTGTTGGGAGGCACCTACAATGAGCAGTTCTTC.

This clonotype was found a few times. The chain employs TRBV5-1 and TRBJ2-1; 7 bases match TRBD2. This CDR3 comprises 17 residues. Germline V lookup: CDR1 SGHRS, CDR2 YFSETQ. V shed 0 bases, J shed 1 base, and the junction held 7 bases outside the gene matches. This CDR3 reads CASSLGLRGRSYNEQFF. CDR3 nucleotides: TGCGCCAGCAGCTTGGGGCTACGCGGGAGATCCTACAATGAGCAGTTCTTC.

This clonotype was seen ten or more times. The rearrangement links TRBV6-1 to TRBJ2-7, with 10 bases aligning to TRBD2. This CDR3 is 16 amino acids long. Losses at the gene ends were 6 bases for V and 5 bases for J; bases not matched to a gene: 13. Germline CDR1 reads MNHNS; CDR2 reads SASEGT. Here the CDR3 reads CASRGYNGTSVHEQYF. Written as DNA, the CDR3 is TGTGCCAGCAGGGGATATAACGGGACTAGCGTCCACGAGCAGTACTTC.

This chain joins TRBV20-1 and TRBJ1-1; 7 bases are a match to TRBD1. With V trimmed by 3 bases and J by 1 base, 5 bases remained unmatched. Germline V gene sequence: CDR1 DFQATT, CDR2 SNEGSKA (reference sequence). The CDR3 has 14 residues. CDR3 sequence: CSARDRKSNTEAFF. CDR3 bases: TGCAGTGCTAGGGACAGGAAATCGAACACTGAAGCTTTCTTT.

The table lists this clonotype with many counts. V is TRBV20-1 and J is TRBJ1-6; D perhaps matches TRBD1 (6 bases). CDR1 is DFQATT and CDR2 is SNEGSKA in the germline V gene (reference sequence). CDR3 length: 14 amino acids. Trimming shortened V by 5 bases and J by 6 bases, and 14 bases separated the two germline ends. The CDR3 bases are TGCAGTGCTTCATCGGACAGATTTAATTCACCCCTCCACTTT. Amino acid sequence: CSASSDRFNSPLHF.

The sample holds a few counts of this clonotype. The V gene is TRBV29-1, the J gene TRBJ1-4, with D unresolved. The ends were cut back, 7 bases at V and 0 bases at J, with 9 bases in the middle. CDR3 length: 13 residues. Germline V gene sequence: CDR1 SQVTM, CDR2 ANQGSEA. CDR3 bases: TGCAGCGCTGGACCGTCAACTAATGAAAAACTGTTTTTT. This codes for CSAGPSTNEKLFF. The whole variable domain, remainder taken from reference TRBV29-1 and TRBJ1-4, is SAVISQKPSRDICQRGTSLTIQCQVDSQVTMMFWYRQQPGQSLTLIATANQGSEATYESGFVIDKFPISRPNLTFSTLTVSNMSPEDSSIYLCSAGPSTNEKLFFGSGTQLSVL.

In this sample, this clonotype turned up many times. CDR3 in amino acids: CASSLVGQNTEAFF. As DNA, the CDR3 is TGCGCCAGCAGCTTGGTGGGGCAGAACACTGAAGCTTTCTTT. This chain links TRBV5-1 with TRBJ1-1; TRBD1 is a possible D gene (5 bases). V lost 0 bases, J lost 1 base, and 7 bases lay in between. The CDR3 loop spans 14 amino acids. CDR1 and CDR2 from the germline V gene are SGHRS and YFSETQ.

This clonotype was counted between two and nine times. The V call is TRBV3-1, the J call TRBJ2-1; TRBD2 matches 12 bases. The germline gives CDR1 LGHDT, CDR2 YNNKEL (reference sequence). With 3 bases clipped from V and 1 base from J, the junction kept 4 bases outside the gene matches. This CDR3 spans 17 amino acids. CDR3 loop: CASSHGTSGLSYNEQFF. CDR3 nucleotides: TGTGCCAGCAGCCATGGGACTAGCGGGTTATCCTACAATGAGCAGTTCTTC.

This clonotype was seen more than once but under ten times. The chain joins TRBV5-1 to TRBJ2-1, with D hard to call. The CDR3 extends over 15 amino acids. Trimming pared 2 bases from V and 8 bases from J, leaving 17 bases between. Looked up from germline, CDR1 is SGHRS and CDR2 is YFSETQ. The CDR3 coding sequence is TGCGCCAGCAGCTTCTCCCGTGTAGGGATCGATGAGCAGTTCTTC. This encodes CASSFSRVGIDEQFF.

The chain couples TRBV6-2 or TRBV6-3 to TRBJ1-1; possible D gene TRBD1, 6 bases. The CDR3 runs to 13 residues. V lost 6 bases to trimming and J lost 2 bases, with 10 bases between them. Germline V gene lookup returns CDR1 MNHEY and CDR2 SVGEGT. The CDR3 protein is CASREQGNTEAFF. The CDR3 DNA reads as TGTGCCAGCAGGGAACAGGGAAACACTGAAGCTTTCTTT.

There are many counts of this clonotype. The chain employs TRBV6-5 and TRBJ2-2, with D uncertain. The CDR3 totals 14 residues. CDR1 and CDR2 from the germline V gene are MNHEY and SVGAGI. Trimming stripped 2 bases from V and 2 bases from J, with 6 bases between. DNA for the CDR3: TGTGCCAGCAGTTACGGTGGTAACACCGGGGAGCTGTTTTTT. Translating it yields CASSYGGNTGELFF.

This clonotype was recorded many times. The gene calls are TRBV6-1 and TRBJ2-5; D possibly corresponds to TRBD2 (5 bases). The CDR3 totals 13 residues. V dropped 10 bases and J dropped 2 bases, with 14 bases sitting between them. Germline CDR1 MNHNS, CDR2 SASEGT. The CDR3: CANSRGQQETQYF. In nucleotides, the CDR3 is TGTGCCAACTCACGAGGGCAGCAAGAGACCCAGTACTTC.

Ten or more counts support this clonotype. V gene TRBV29-1 combines with J gene TRBJ2-1; a weak D match, TRBD2 (6 bases). Germline CDR1 reads SQVTM; CDR2 reads ANQGSEA. Trimming cost V 5 bases and J 4 bases, with 21 bases left between them. The CDR3 covers 16 residues. The CDR3 loop is CSVHGTRKSEYNEQFF. DNA of the CDR3: TGCAGCGTTCACGGGACTCGAAAATCTGAATACAATGAGCAGTTCTTC.